This TCR beta chain appears in the sequencing data of a study of CD8 T cells in ankylosing spondylitis. Germline CDR1 is SQVTM and CDR2 is ANQGSEA. With 0 bases removed from V and 5 bases from J, the gap between germline ends came to 13 bases. The CDR3 spans 15 residues. TCRdb passed the 5' RACE reads through MiXCR, listing each CDR3 protein once. The sample holds about 33,000 distinct CDR3 sequences, over 10% seen once. This clonotype occurred many times. J is TRBJ1-4 and V is TRBV29-1; possibly TRBD1 for D (5 bases). Material for sequencing was synovial fluid, either unsorted or a sorted T cell fraction (not recorded which). This TCR came from a male donor with ankylosing spondylitis. In nucleotides, the CDR3 is TGCAGCGTTGAAGATTGGGGACTCGGCAATGAAAAACTGTTTTTT. Protein: CSVEDWGLGNEKLFF.